Presented here are 8 T cell receptor beta chains from one specimen sequenced in a study of CD8 T cells in Susac syndrome. About 0.45 to 1 ug RNA was reverse transcribed with random hexamers. Each CDR3 protein is one row after TCRdb ran MiXCR on the immunoSEQ multiplex PCR reads. The table includes 150,000 or so distinct CDR3 sequences, approximately 95% detected once. The sample was CD4+ T cells from PBMCs. These receptors all stem from a human donor with Susac syndrome.

The rearrangement uses TRBV5-6 and TRBJ2-6, with TRBD1 as a possible D gene (6 bases). Germline V gene lookup returns CDR1 SGHDT and CDR2 YYEEEE. This CDR3 is 16 amino acids long. Deletions cut 3 bases from V and 0 bases from J, with 10 bases between. The CDR3 DNA sequence: TGTGCCAGCAGCTCGCGACAGGACTCTGGGGCCAACGTCCTGACTTTC. This codes for CASSSRQDSGANVLTF. Supplemented by reference TRBV5-6 and TRBJ2-6, the full variable domain reads DAGVTQSPTHLIKTRGQQVTLRCSPKSGHDTVSWYQQALGQGPQFIFQYYEEEERQRGNFPDRFSGHQFPNYSSELNVNALLLGDSALYLCASSSRQDSGANVLTFGAGSRLTVL.

The sample holds one count of this clonotype. The CDR3, as DNA: TGCGCCAGCAGCTTGTCAGGGACTCCGATTAACAATGAGCAGTTCTTC. This codes for CASSLSGTPINNEQFF. The chain links TRBV5-1 to TRBJ2-1, with D possibly being TRBD2 (6 bases). The CDR3 runs 16 residues. V was pared by 1 base and J by 5 bases, with 16 bases between. The V gene's germline CDR1 is SGHRS and CDR2 YFSETQ.

V and J are TRBV3-1 and TRBJ1-1; D is undetermined. The V gene lost 4 bases and the J gene lost 1 base, with 7 bases spanning the gap. CDR3 length equals 13 residues. Germline V gene sequence: CDR1 LGHDT, CDR2 YNNKEL (reference sequence). The CDR3: CASSPRSNTEAFF. The CDR3 nucleotides read TGTGCCAGCAGCCCCCGATCGAACACTGAAGCTTTCTTT.

The V gene is TRBV7-8, the J gene TRBJ1-2, with D possibly matching TRBD1 (5 bases). V dropped 4 bases and J dropped 8 bases, with 20 bases sitting between them. Germline V gene data show CDR1 as SGHVS and CDR2 as FQNEAQ. The CDR3 contains 15 residues. Here the CDR3 reads CASSSPAGGGLGYTF. Written as DNA, the CDR3 is TGTGCCAGCAGCTCACCTGCGGGGGGAGGCCTGGGCTACACCTTC.

The chain has TRBV27 and TRBJ2-1; D is possibly TRBD2 (6 bases). Trimming took off 4 bases at V and 7 bases at J, with 14 bases between the two ends. The germline CDR1 and CDR2 sequences are MNHEY and SMNVEV (reference sequence). The CDR3 has 14 residues. The CDR3 DNA reads as TGTGCCAGCAGTTCGGGACTGACCCTAAATGAGCAGTTCTTC. As protein: CASSSGLTLNEQFF.

This sequence joins TRBV4-1 and TRBJ2-1; 12 nucleotides align to TRBD2. Germline values: CDR1 MGHRA, CDR2 YSYEKL. Germline trimming cut 4 bases from V and 9 bases from J; bases unmatched to any gene: 10. CDR3 length: 16 amino acids. The CDR3 nucleotides are TGCGCCAGCAGCCCAGGACCTAGCGGGGGGGCTGTTGAGCAGTTCTTC. Residues: CASSPGPSGGAVEQFF.

The chain links TRBV7-9 to TRBJ2-1; 9 positions agree with TRBD2. The CDR3 covers 16 residues. V lost 6 bases and J lost 10; bases outside the gene matches: 16. In germline, CDR1 is SEHNR, CDR2 FQNEAQ (reference sequence). The CDR3 DNA reads TGTGCCAGCAGTCACAAGCGGGGACTAGCCCAACGCGAGCAGTTCTTC. Its protein product is CASSHKRGLAQREQFF.

This clonotype is a singleton in its sample. The chain combines TRBV30 with TRBJ2-2; 7 positions match TRBD2. In germline, CDR1 is GTSNPN, CDR2 SVGIG (reference sequence). V was pared by 0 bases and J by 6 bases, with 4 bases of the junction left unmatched. This CDR3 has 14 residues. The CDR3 coding sequence is TGTGCCTGGAGTGTACCCCGGGGGGCCGGGGAGCTGTTTTTT. This sequence encodes CAWSVPRGAGELFF.